This T cell receptor beta chain was sequenced in a study of blood T cell repertoires in COVID-19. Only in-frame clones appear in the TCRdb table, and some are missing; sequencing was by immunoSEQ multiplex PCR. The top ten hold roughly 2.3% of the sample, which has approximately 310,000 clones, approximately 83% seen once. The length of the CDR3 is 15 residues. Germline V gene lookup returns CDR1 SEHNR and CDR2 FQNEAQ (reference sequence). V gave up 4 bases and J gave up 3 bases, with 15 bases separating them. The sample comprised PBMCs or T cells enriched from blood (not recorded which). The sequence was obtained from a young man who had recovered from COVID-19. This chain links TRBV7-9 with TRBJ1-2; D may be TRBD1 (5 bases). The CDR3 loop is CASSSRQNAYYGYTF. DNA for the CDR3: TGTGCCAGCAGCTCTAGACAGAACGCTTACTATGGCTACACCTTC.